One and the same sample provided the 29 T cell receptor beta chains below, sequenced in a study of cytomegalovirus exposure and HLA in healthy donors. In the PCR, 60 Vbeta and 13 Jbeta primers were used. Clones were read by immunoSEQ multiplex PCR, and TCRdb kept only the in-frame ones, dropping some. The table includes around 160,000 clones, around two thirds detected once. The specimen sequenced was PBMCs. The receptors originated from a man in his fifties in good health and CMV-seronegative.

The table lists this clone with a few counts. The CDR3, as DNA: TGCGCCAGCAGCCCTGACAGGGTGTCTGGCTACACCTTC. Its translation is CASSPDRVSGYTF. This rearrangement joins TRBV5-1 to TRBJ1-2; TRBD1 matches 7 bases. The CDR3 length is 13 residues. Trimming removed 4 bases from V and 7 bases from J; junction bases left unmatched: 7. Germline CDR1 reads SGHRS; CDR2 reads YFSETQ.

This chain joins TRBV5-1 and TRBJ1-2; D remains unclear. The germline CDR1 and CDR2 sequences are SGHRS and YFSETQ. CDR3 size: 15 residues. Trimming removed 0 bases from V and 4 bases from J, with 13 bases in between. CDR3 loop: CASSLDSQRSYGYTF. The CDR3 bases are TGCGCCAGCAGCTTGGACAGCCAGCGGAGCTATGGCTACACCTTC.

The V gene is TRBV4-1, the J gene TRBJ2-5; tentative D call: TRBD2 (7 bases). From germline, CDR1 is MGHRA and CDR2 YSYEKL. Trimming took 2 bases from V and 7 from J, leaving 23 bases between them. The CDR3 totals 17 residues. CDR3 DNA sequence: TGCGCCAGCAGCCAACCAGAGGGGCGGGGGCCTCAGGGGACCCAGTACTTC. Translating gives CASSQPEGRGPQGTQYF.

The chain recombines TRBV7-6 with TRBJ2-1; 15 nucleotides line up with TRBD2. Germline CDR1 is SGHVS and CDR2 is FNYEAQ. V was clipped by 8 bases and J by 9 bases; unmatched bases: 20. The CDR3 has 19 amino acids. This chain's CDR3 is CASRQLLPGTSGGNSEQFF. The CDR3 region has the DNA TGTGCCAGCCGTCAGCTTCTACCCGGGACTAGCGGGGGGAATAGTGAGCAGTTCTTC.

The V and J genes are TRBV6-4 and TRBJ1-2, with a weak D call TRBD1 (5 bases). Germline-derived CDR1 and CDR2 are MRHNA and SNTAGT. The CDR3 runs 14 residues. Trimming shortened V by 2 bases and J by 6 bases, and 13 bases separated the two germline ends. The CDR3: CASSDRGAGDGYTF. The CDR3, as DNA: TGTGCCAGCAGTGACCGCGGGGCAGGCGATGGCTACACCTTC.

A few counts support this clone. V usage is TRBV7-6 and J usage is TRBJ1-6; D is ambiguous. Germline lookup yields CDR1 SGHVS and CDR2 FNYEAQ. With 4 bases removed from V and 13 bases from J, the gap between germline ends came to 8 bases. CDR3 length equals 11 residues. For the CDR3, the DNA is TGTGCCAGCAGCTCGGGTGGGCCCCTCCACTTT. Its protein is CASSSGGPLHF.

This chain links TRBV11-2 with TRBJ2-1, with 8 bases fitting TRBD1. Germline CDR1 reads SGHAT; CDR2 reads FQNNGV. The trim removed 5 bases at V and 0 bases at J, leaving 6 bases unmatched. CDR3 size: 16 residues. The CDR3 DNA is TGTGCCAGCAGCACCCGGACAGGGAGCTCCTACAATGAGCAGTTCTTC. It encodes CASSTRTGSSYNEQFF.

V gene TRBV18 combines with J gene TRBJ2-7; the match to TRBD1 covers 10 bases. Germline trimming cut 6 bases from V and 6 bases from J; bases unmatched to any gene: 11. The CDR3 is made up of 15 amino acids. CDR1 is KGHSH, CDR2 LQKENI, per germline. This CDR3 reads CASSPTRTGGGEQYF. The CDR3 bases are TGTGCCAGCTCTCCTACACGGACAGGGGGGGGCGAGCAGTACTTC.

The rearrangement links TRBV25-1 to TRBJ2-7, with TRBD2 as a possible D gene (7 bases). This CDR3 comprises 15 residues. The germline CDR1 and CDR2 sequences are MGHDK and SYGVNS. The germline V and J ends were trimmed by 1 base and 4 bases, with 14 bases remaining between them. CDR3 protein: CASSESGGGGYEQYF. In DNA, the CDR3 is TGTGCCAGCAGTGAATCTGGGGGCGGGGGTTACGAGCAGTACTTC.

The chain couples TRBV6-1 to TRBJ1-2; maybe TRBD1 (5 bases). The CDR3 consists of 12 residues. Germline V gene data show CDR1 as MNHNS and CDR2 as SASEGT. V was cut by 4 bases and J by 5 bases, with 8 bases left in between. CDR3 DNA sequence: TGTGCCAGCAGTGGGCGGGGGTATGGCTACACCTTC. It codes for CASSGRGYGYTF.

This chain links TRBV4-3 with TRBJ2-3; TRBD1 matches 9 bases. V lost 2 bases and J lost 7; bases outside the gene matches: 7. CDR1 is LGHNA and CDR2 is YSLEER in the germline V gene. There are 15 residues in the CDR3. CDR3 loop: CASSQTGTGRYTQYF. The DNA of the CDR3 is TGCGCCAGCAGCCAAACCGGGACAGGGAGGTATACGCAGTATTTT.

The chain carries TRBV9 and TRBJ2-5; D might be TRBD2 (5 bases). V shed 0 bases and J shed 4 bases, with 16 bases lying between them. The CDR3 extends over 16 amino acids. Germline-derived CDR1 and CDR2 are SGDLS and YYNGEE. The DNA of the CDR3 is TGTGCCAGCAGCGTAGAATACATAGCGTCGCGAGAGACCCAGTACTTC. This translates into CASSVEYIASRETQYF.

This clone was found once. This chain links TRBV5-5 with TRBJ2-3, with D uncertain. Trimming stripped 3 bases from V and 2 bases from J, with 4 bases between. Germline CDR1 and CDR2: SGHKS and YYEKEE (reference sequence). The CDR3 covers 12 residues. CDR3 loop: CASSSNTDTQYF. The CDR3, as DNA: TGTGCCAGCAGCTCTAACACAGATACGCAGTATTTT. Full variable domain (rest looked up from reference TRBV5-5 and TRBJ2-3): DAGVTQSPTHLIKTRGQQVTLRCSPISGHKSVSWYQQVLGQGPQFIFQYYEKEERGRGNFPDRFSARQFPNYSSELNVNALLLGDSALYLCASSSNTDTQYFGPGTRLTVL.

The genes are TRBV28 and TRBJ2-7, with TRBD1 matching 7 bases. The junction had 6 bases not matched to a gene; V was cut back by 3 bases and J by 1 base. The germline CDR1 and CDR2 sequences are MDHEN and SYDVKM. The CDR3 sequence is 15 residues long. As DNA, the CDR3 is TGTGCCAGCAGTTTCAAGGGGGCTATGTCCTACGAGCAGTACTTC. Residues: CASSFKGAMSYEQYF.

The chain links TRBV6-1 to TRBJ1-3; 7 positions agree with TRBD1. Germline CDR1 reads MNHNS; CDR2 reads SASEGT. J lost 1 base, V lost 4 bases, and 4 bases had no gene match. The CDR3 runs to 15 residues. The CDR3 DNA reads as TGTGCCAGCAGTGGCTCAGGGGGGTCTGGAAACACCATATATTTT. Its protein is CASSGSGGSGNTIYF.

The V gene is TRBV16, the J gene TRBJ2-3; the D gene is possibly TRBD1 (5 bases). Trimming cost V 1 base and J 4 bases, with 9 bases left between them. Germline lookup yields CDR1 KGHSY and CDR2 FQNENV. CDR3 length: 14 amino acids. The DNA of the CDR3 is TGTGCCAGCAGCCAATGGACAACCCCAGATACGCAGTATTTT. As protein: CASSQWTTPDTQYF.

The J gene is TRBJ2-1, the V gene TRBV5-4; 10 nucleotides match TRBD2. There are 15 residues in the CDR3. V trimming: 4 bases; J trimming: 10 bases; junction bases outside the gene matches: 11. Germline V lookup: CDR1 SGHNT, CDR2 YYREEE (reference sequence). The CDR3 sequence is CASSPGVAGGREQFF. CDR3 coding DNA: TGTGCCAGCAGCCCCGGGGTAGCGGGGGGTAGGGAGCAGTTCTTC.

The J gene is TRBJ2-7, the V gene TRBV6-5, with 8 bases that match TRBD1. J lost 3 bases, V lost 2 bases, and 6 bases had no gene match. The CDR3 consists of 15 residues. The germline gives CDR1 MNHEY, CDR2 SVGAGI. CDR3 sequence (DNA): TGTGCCAGCAGTTACGGGGGGACAGGTGGCTACGAGCAGTACTTC. Its protein product is CASSYGGTGGYEQYF.

The rearrangement joins TRBV5-1 to TRBJ1-1, with D perhaps matching TRBD1 (6 bases). The CDR3 totals 14 residues. The germline V gene encodes CDR1 SGHRS and CDR2 YFSETQ. Trimming pared 6 bases from V and 2 bases from J, leaving 14 bases between. The CDR3 loop is CASTRGGPNTEAFF. For the CDR3, the DNA is TGCGCCAGCACAAGGGGGGGGCCCAACACTGAAGCTTTCTTT.

As regards this clone: The junction and the germline gene differ at one end; a read error may be behind it. The V and J genes are TRBV2 and TRBJ1-5; 11 bases agree with TRBD1. The CDR3 is made up of 13 amino acids. Germline V gene sequence: CDR1 SNHLY, CDR2 FYNNEI. CDR3 in DNA: TGTGCCAGCAGCGGACAGGGGGCTCAGCCCCGGCATTTT. It codes for CASSGQGAQPRHF.

In its sample, this clone was seen a few times. Here the CDR3 reads CASSSSNTGNTEAFF. The CDR3 DNA follows: TGTGCCAGCAGCTCCTCCAACACAGGAAACACTGAAGCTTTCTTT. The rearrangement links TRBV7-9 to TRBJ1-1; maybe TRBD1 (5 bases). Trimming removed 4 bases from V and 2 bases from J, with 14 bases in between. Germline lookup yields CDR1 SEHNR and CDR2 FQNEAQ (reference sequence). This CDR3 spans 15 amino acids.

J is TRBJ1-5 and V is TRBV6-5, with 9 positions matching TRBD1. Unmatched junction bases numbered 6, after V lost 4 bases and J lost 5 bases. CDR3 length: 15 residues. From germline, CDR1 is MNHEY and CDR2 SVGAGI. The CDR3 region has the DNA TGTGCCAGCAGTTCACAGGGGGCTCGTCATCAGCCCCAGCATTTT. It translates to CASSSQGARHQPQHF.

The chain carries TRBV5-1 and TRBJ1-1, with D unresolved. Germline CDR1 and CDR2: SGHRS and YFSETQ. This CDR3 contains 13 residues. The V and J ends lost 4 bases and 4 bases respectively, with 11 bases between them. The CDR3 bases are TGCGCCAGCAGCCCCGAGGGAGGCACTGAAGCTTTCTTT. Its translation: CASSPEGGTEAFF.

The chain carries TRBV27 and TRBJ2-1; 9 bases agree with TRBD2. V dropped 5 bases and J dropped 4; count of bases not matched to a gene: 9. This CDR3 spans 16 amino acids. Germline CDR1 MNHEY, CDR2 SMNVEV (reference sequence). The CDR3: CASSPLRGGIYNEQFF. The CDR3 coding sequence is TGTGCCAGCAGTCCGTTGCGGGGGGGTATTTACAATGAGCAGTTCTTC.

The chain joins TRBV27 to TRBJ1-5, with 7 bases that match TRBD1. The CDR3 is made up of 17 amino acids. Trimming took 6 bases from V and 0 from J; bases not matched to a gene: 11. Germline V gene sequence: CDR1 MNHEY, CDR2 SMNVEV (reference sequence). CDR3 amino acids: CASRLQGRLNSNQPQHF. CDR3 nucleotide sequence: TGTGCCAGCAGATTACAGGGGCGACTAAATAGCAATCAGCCCCAGCATTTT.

V gene TRBV7-2 combines with J gene TRBJ2-1; D perhaps matches TRBD1 (6 bases). Between the trimmed V and J ends, which lost 5 bases and 7 bases, there was a span of 9 bases. The germline gives CDR1 SGHTA, CDR2 FQGNSA. This CDR3 is 12 amino acids long. The CDR3 coding sequence is TGTGCCAGCAGCCCCCAGGGGAATGAGCAGTTCTTC. Translating gives CASSPQGNEQFF. Looking up the rest from reference TRBV7-2 and TRBJ2-1 gives the full variable domain: GAGVSQSPSNKVTEKGKDVELRCDPISGHTALYWYRQSLGQGLEFLIYFQGNSAPDKSGLPSDRFSAERTGGSVSTLTIQRTQQEDSAVYLCASSPQGNEQFFGPGTRLTVL.

This clone was seen only once. V gene TRBV6-5 combines with J gene TRBJ2-7, with 8 bases aligning to TRBD2. The CDR3 spans 12 residues. J was trimmed by 7 bases and V by 7 bases; bases with no gene match: 6. From germline, CDR1 is MNHEY and CDR2 SVGAGI. The CDR3 reads CASTPGGDEQYF. CDR3 nucleotides: TGTGCCAGCACCCCGGGGGGGGATGAGCAGTACTTC.

This chain uses TRBV7-9 with TRBJ1-3, with 7 nucleotides matching TRBD1. Germline V gene data show CDR1 as SEHNR and CDR2 as FQNEAQ (reference sequence). V shed 5 bases and J 1 base; nucleotides not matched to a gene: 2. This CDR3 is 14 amino acids long. The CDR3 region is CASSPTGSGNTIYF. CDR3 sequence (DNA): TGTGCCAGCAGCCCGACAGGGTCTGGAAACACCATATATTTT.

This chain connects TRBV5-1 to TRBJ2-5; D ambiguous. V was shortened by 4 bases and J by 1 base, with 5 bases between the two germline ends. The CDR3 sequence is 12 residues long. From germline, CDR1 is SGHRS and CDR2 YFSETQ. The CDR3 sequence: CASSRAQETQYF. The CDR3 DNA reads as TGCGCCAGCAGCCGCGCCCAAGAGACCCAGTACTTC.